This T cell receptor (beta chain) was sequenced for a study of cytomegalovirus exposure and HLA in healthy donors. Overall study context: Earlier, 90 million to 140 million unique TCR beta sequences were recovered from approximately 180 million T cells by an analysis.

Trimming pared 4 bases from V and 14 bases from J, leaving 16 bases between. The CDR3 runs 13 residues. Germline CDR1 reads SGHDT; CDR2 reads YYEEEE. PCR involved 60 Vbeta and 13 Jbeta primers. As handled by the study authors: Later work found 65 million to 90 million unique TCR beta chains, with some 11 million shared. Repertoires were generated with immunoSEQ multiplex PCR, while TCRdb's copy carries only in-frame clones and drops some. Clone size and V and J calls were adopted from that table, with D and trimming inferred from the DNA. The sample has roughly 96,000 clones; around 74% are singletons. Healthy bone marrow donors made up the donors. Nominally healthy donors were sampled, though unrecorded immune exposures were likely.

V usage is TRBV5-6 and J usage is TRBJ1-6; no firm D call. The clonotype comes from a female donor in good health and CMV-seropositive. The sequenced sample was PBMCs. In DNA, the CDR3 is TGTGCCAGCAGCAGATCAGAGGGTATCACCCTCCACTTT. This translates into CASSRSEGITLHF.